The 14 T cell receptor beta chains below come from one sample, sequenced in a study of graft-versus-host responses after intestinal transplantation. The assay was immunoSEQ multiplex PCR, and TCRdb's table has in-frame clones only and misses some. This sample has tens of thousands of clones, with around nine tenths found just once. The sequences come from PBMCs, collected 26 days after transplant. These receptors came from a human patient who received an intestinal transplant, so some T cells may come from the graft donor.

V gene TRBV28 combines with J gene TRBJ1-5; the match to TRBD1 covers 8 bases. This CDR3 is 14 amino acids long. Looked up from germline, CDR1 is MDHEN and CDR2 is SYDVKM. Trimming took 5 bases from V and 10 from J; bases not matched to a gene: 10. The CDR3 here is CASSPGQGEGPQHF. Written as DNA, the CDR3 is TGTGCCAGCAGTCCCGGACAGGGAGAGGGTCCCCAGCATTTT. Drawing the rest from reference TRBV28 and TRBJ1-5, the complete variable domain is DVKVTQSSRYLVKRTGEKVFLECVQDMDHENMFWYRQDPGLGLRLIYFSYDVKMKEKGDIPEGYSVSREKKERFSLILESASTNQTSMYLCASSPGQGEGPQHFGDGTRLSIL.

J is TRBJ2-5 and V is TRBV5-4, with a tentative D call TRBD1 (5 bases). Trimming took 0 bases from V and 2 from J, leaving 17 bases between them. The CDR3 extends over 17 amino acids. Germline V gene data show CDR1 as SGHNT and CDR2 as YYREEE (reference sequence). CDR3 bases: TGTGCCAGCAGCTTGGAAATTACGAGGACACCTCAAGAGACCCAGTACTTC. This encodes CASSLEITRTPQETQYF. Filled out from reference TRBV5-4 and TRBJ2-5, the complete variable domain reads ETGVTQSPTHLIKTRGQQVTLRCSSQSGHNTVSWYQQALGQGPQFIFQYYREEENGRGNFPPRFSGLQFPNYSSELNVNALELDDSALYLCASSLEITRTPQETQYFGPGTRLLVL.

CDR3 nucleotides: TGCGCCAGCAGCTTGGCGACAGCAAATGAGCAGTTCTTC. It encodes CASSLATANEQFF. This sequence joins TRBV5-1 and TRBJ2-1, with D possibly matching TRBD1 (5 bases). Germline CDR1 SGHRS, CDR2 YFSETQ. With 0 bases removed from V and 7 bases from J, the gap between germline ends came to 8 bases. The CDR3 spans 13 residues.

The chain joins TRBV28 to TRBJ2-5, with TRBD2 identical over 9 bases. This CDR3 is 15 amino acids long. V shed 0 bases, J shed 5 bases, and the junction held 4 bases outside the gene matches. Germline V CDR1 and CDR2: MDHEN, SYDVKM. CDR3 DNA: TGTGCCAGCAGTTTATGGCGGGAGGGCCATGAGACCCAGTACTTC. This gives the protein CASSLWREGHETQYF.

The CDR3 loop is CASSSRQLAQYGYTF. The CDR3 nucleotides are TGTGCCAGCAGTTCTAGACAGTTAGCCCAATATGGCTACACCTTC. The chain links TRBV6-5 to TRBJ1-2; TRBD1 might be the D (5 bases). V lost 4 bases to trimming and J lost 5 bases, with 17 bases between them. The CDR3 runs to 15 residues. The germline V gene has CDR1 MNHEY and CDR2 SVGAGI.

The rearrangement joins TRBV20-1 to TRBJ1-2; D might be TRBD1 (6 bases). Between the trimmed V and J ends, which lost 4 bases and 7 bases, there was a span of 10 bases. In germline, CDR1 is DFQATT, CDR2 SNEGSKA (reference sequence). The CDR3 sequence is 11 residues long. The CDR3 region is CSATGTTGYTF. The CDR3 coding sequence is TGCAGTGCTACCGGGACAACTGGCTACACCTTC.

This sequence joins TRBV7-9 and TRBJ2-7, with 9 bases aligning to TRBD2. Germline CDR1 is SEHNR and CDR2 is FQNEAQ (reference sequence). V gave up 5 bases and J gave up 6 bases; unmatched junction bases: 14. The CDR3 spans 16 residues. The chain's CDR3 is CASSRETIAGATEQYF. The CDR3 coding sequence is TGTGCCAGCAGCAGAGAGACTATAGCGGGAGCGACCGAGCAGTACTTC.

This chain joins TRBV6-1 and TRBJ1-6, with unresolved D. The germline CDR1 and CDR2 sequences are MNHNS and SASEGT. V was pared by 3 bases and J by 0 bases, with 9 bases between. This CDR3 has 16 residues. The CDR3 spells CASSDPKSSYNSPLHF. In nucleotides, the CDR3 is TGTGCCAGCAGTGACCCGAAGAGCTCCTATAATTCACCCCTCCACTTT.

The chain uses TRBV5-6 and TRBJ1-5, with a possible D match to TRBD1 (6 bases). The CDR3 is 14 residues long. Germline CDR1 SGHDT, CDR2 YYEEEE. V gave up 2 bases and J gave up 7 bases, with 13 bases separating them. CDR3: CASSLGTGWQPQHF. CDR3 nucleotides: TGTGCCAGCAGCTTAGGTACAGGGTGGCAGCCCCAGCATTTT.

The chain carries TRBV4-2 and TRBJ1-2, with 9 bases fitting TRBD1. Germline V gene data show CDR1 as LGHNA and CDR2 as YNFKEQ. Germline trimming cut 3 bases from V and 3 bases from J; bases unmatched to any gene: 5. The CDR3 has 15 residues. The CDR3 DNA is TGTGCCAGCAGCCAGGATACAGGGGGCGACTATGGCTACACCTTC. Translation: CASSQDTGGDYGYTF.

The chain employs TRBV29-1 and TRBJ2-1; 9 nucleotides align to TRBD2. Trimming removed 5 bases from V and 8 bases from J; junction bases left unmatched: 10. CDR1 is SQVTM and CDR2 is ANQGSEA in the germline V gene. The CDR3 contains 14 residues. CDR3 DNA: TGCAGCGTTCGCCAGCGGGGGGTTACGGATGAGCAGTTCTTC. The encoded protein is CSVRQRGVTDEQFF.

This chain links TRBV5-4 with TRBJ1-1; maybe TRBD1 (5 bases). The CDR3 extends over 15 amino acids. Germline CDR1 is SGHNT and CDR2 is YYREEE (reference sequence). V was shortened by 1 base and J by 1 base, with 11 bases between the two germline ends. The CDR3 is CASSLNGQGNTEAFF. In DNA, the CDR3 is TGTGCCAGCAGCTTGAATGGTCAGGGGAACACTGAAGCTTTCTTT.

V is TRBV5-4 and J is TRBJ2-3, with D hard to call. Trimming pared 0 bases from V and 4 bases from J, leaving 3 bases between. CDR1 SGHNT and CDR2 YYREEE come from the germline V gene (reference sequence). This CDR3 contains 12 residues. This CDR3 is CASSLDSDTQYF. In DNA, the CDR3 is TGTGCCAGCAGCTTGGACTCAGATACGCAGTATTTT.

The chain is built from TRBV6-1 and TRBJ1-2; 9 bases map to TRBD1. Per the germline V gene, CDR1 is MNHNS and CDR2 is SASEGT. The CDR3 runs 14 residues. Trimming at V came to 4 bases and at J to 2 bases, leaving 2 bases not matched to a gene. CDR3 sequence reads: CASSVGTGNYGYTF. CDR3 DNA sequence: TGTGCCAGCAGTGTCGGGACAGGGAACTATGGCTACACCTTC.